These 18 T cell receptor beta chains came from one sample sequenced in a study of cytomegalovirus exposure and HLA in healthy donors. Method: immunoSEQ multiplex PCR; TCRdb's copy keeps in-frame clones and lacks some. The sample records 120,000 to 150,000 clones, about nine tenths being singletons. Sequencing was carried out using PBMCs. The receptors were gathered from a man aged 18 to 30 in good health and CMV-seropositive.

The chain carries TRBV6-1 and TRBJ1-5, with 7 bases fitting TRBD1. The CDR3 is 12 residues long. The ends lost 8 bases at V and 3 bases at J; junction bases unmatched: 1. Per germline, CDR1 MNHNS and CDR2 SASEGT. The CDR3 loop reads CASGTANQPQHF. The DNA of the CDR3 is TGTGCCAGCGGGACAGCCAATCAGCCCCAGCATTTT.

This sequence joins TRBV7-9 and TRBJ2-7, with D possibly TRBD1 on 5 matching bases. Germline lookup yields CDR1 SEHNR and CDR2 FQNEAQ (reference sequence). Trimming stripped 2 bases from V and 4 bases from J, with 9 bases between. There are 13 residues in the CDR3. CDR3 nucleotides: TGTGCCAGCAGCTTACAGGGATGGTACGAGCAGTACTTC. It specifies CASSLQGWYEQYF. Variable domain in full (rest from reference TRBV7-9 and TRBJ2-7): DTGVSQNPRHKITKRGQNVTFRCDPISEHNRLYWYRQTLGQGPEFLTYFQNEAQLEKSRLLSDRFSAERPKGSFSTLEIQRTEQGDSAMYLCASSLQGWYEQYFGPGTRLTVT.

The chain has TRBV27 and TRBJ2-1, with D perhaps matching TRBD1 (6 bases). This CDR3 has 16 residues. Germline values: CDR1 MNHEY, CDR2 SMNVEV (reference sequence). Trimming left V 6 bases short and J 7 bases short, with 22 bases between. CDR3 in amino acids: CASRLIRGQWENEQFF. CDR3 DNA sequence: TGTGCCAGCAGGCTCATAAGGGGACAATGGGAGAATGAGCAGTTCTTC.

This chain links TRBV7-6 with TRBJ2-2; 8 bases match TRBD2. J gave up 5 bases and V 5 bases, and 10 bases lay outside the gene matches. This CDR3 spans 16 amino acids. From germline, CDR1 is SGHVS and CDR2 FNYEAQ. The CDR3 protein is CASSPFGPGGTGELFF. The DNA for the CDR3 is TGTGCCAGCAGCCCTTTCGGTCCGGGAGGGACCGGGGAGCTGTTTTTT.

In its sample, this clone was seen a few times. The chain joins TRBV28 to TRBJ2-7; weak D call: TRBD1 (6 bases). The CDR3 has 15 amino acids. V lost 5 bases and J lost 3, with 17 bases in between. Germline lookup yields CDR1 MDHEN and CDR2 SYDVKM. CDR3 DNA sequence: TGTGCCAGCAGTACGCCCGGGACACAGGACTACGAGCAGTACTTC. Protein sequence: CASSTPGTQDYEQYF.

The J gene is TRBJ2-5, the V gene TRBV5-4, with 7 positions matching TRBD2. Germline loops: CDR1 SGHNT, CDR2 YYREEE (reference sequence). Trimming took 4 bases from V and 4 from J; bases not matched to a gene: 1. The length of the CDR3 is 12 residues. CDR3 region: CASSASGETQYF. The CDR3 region has the DNA TGTGCCAGCAGCGCTAGCGGAGAGACCCAGTACTTC.

CDR3: CASSPGGRGARTEAFF. The CDR3 nucleotides are TGTGCCAGCAGCCCAGGGGGGCGAGGGGCGCGCACTGAAGCTTTCTTT. The chain has TRBV4-2 and TRBJ1-1; 7 positions match TRBD1. This CDR3 is 16 amino acids long. J was trimmed by 4 bases and V by 4 bases; bases with no gene match: 12. The germline CDR1 and CDR2 sequences are LGHNA and YNFKEQ.

The rearrangement links TRBV20-1 to TRBJ1-1; D call uncertain. With 3 bases removed from V and 4 bases from J, the gap between germline ends came to 6 bases. From germline, CDR1 is DFQATT and CDR2 SNEGSKA (reference sequence). The CDR3 contains 11 residues. The CDR3 DNA reads TGCAGTGCTAGGGGCTCCACTGAAGCTTTCTTT. Translating gives CSARGSTEAFF.

The V gene is TRBV30, the J gene TRBJ1-5; 7 bases align to TRBD1. The V segment lost 5 bases and the J segment 1 base; nucleotides outside the gene matches: 14. From germline, CDR1 is GTSNPN and CDR2 SVGIG (reference sequence). This CDR3 has 17 amino acids. The CDR3 coding sequence is TGTGCCTGGTCGAGGACAAAAGCGGACAGGAGCAATCAGCCCCAGCATTTT. This codes for CAWSRTKADRSNQPQHF.

V and J are TRBV6-1 and TRBJ2-1, with D hard to call. Germline V gene lookup returns CDR1 MNHNS and CDR2 SASEGT. CDR3 length: 11 amino acids. Trimming pared 4 bases from V and 12 bases from J, leaving 10 bases between. The CDR3 protein is CASSGGMRQFF. The CDR3 nucleotides are TGTGCCAGCAGTGGAGGCATGCGGCAGTTCTTC.

V usage is TRBV29-1 and J usage is TRBJ2-5; TRBD1 agrees at 7 bases. Losses at the gene ends were 6 bases for V and 3 bases for J; bases not matched to a gene: 10. Germline V gives CDR1 SQVTM, CDR2 ANQGSEA. The CDR3 covers 14 residues. CDR3 nucleotides: TGCAGCGTGGGCCCAGGGGGTAGGAAAGAGACCCAGTACTTC. This sequence encodes CSVGPGGRKETQYF.

The chain is built from TRBV11-2 and TRBJ1-2; no firm D call. Germline V gene data show CDR1 as SGHAT and CDR2 as FQNNGV. Trimming stripped 0 bases from V and 11 bases from J, with 13 bases between. This CDR3 comprises 13 residues. CDR3 DNA sequence: TGTGCCAGCAGCTTAGATCTGGACCGGAGGTACACCTTC. Translating it yields CASSLDLDRRYTF.

This clone was counted a single time. This chain uses TRBV6-6 with TRBJ1-4, with 8 bases aligning to TRBD1. Germline lookup yields CDR1 MNHNY and CDR2 SVGAGI (reference sequence). This CDR3 is 16 amino acids long. V lost 3 bases to trimming and J lost 1 base; unmatched junction nucleotides: 4. The CDR3 loop is CASSYTGGGTNEKLFF. Here the CDR3 DNA reads TGTGCCAGCAGTTATACAGGGGGAGGAACTAATGAAAAACTGTTTTTT.

V gene TRBV4-1 combines with J gene TRBJ1-1; D gene unclear. The ends were cut back, 4 bases at V and 3 bases at J, with 15 bases in the middle. CDR1 is MGHRA, CDR2 YSYEKL, per germline. The CDR3 runs to 15 residues. The DNA for the CDR3 is TGCGCCAGCAGCCCCCCCGGCCGGCGGGACACTGAAGCTTTCTTT. Its translation: CASSPPGRRDTEAFF.

This rearrangement joins TRBV5-1 to TRBJ2-3; D might be TRBD2 (6 bases). The CDR3 has 15 amino acids. Per the germline V gene, CDR1 is SGHRS and CDR2 is YFSETQ. Deletions cut 2 bases from V and 3 bases from J, with 13 bases between. The CDR3 region has the DNA TGCGCCAGCAGCTTCGGGGGAGGAGGGACAGATACGCAGTATTTT. It encodes CASSFGGGGTDTQYF.

This chain uses TRBV12-2 with TRBJ2-6; the table's D gene call, TRBD2, was not cross checked with the DNA. TRBV12-2 is described as a pseudogene. The CDR3 spans 15 residues. This CDR3 is CASRRGKSGANVLTF. The DNA for the CDR3 is TGTGCAAGTCGGCGCGGAAAGTCTGGGGCCAACGTCCTGACTTTC.

This rearrangement joins TRBV5-5 to TRBJ2-5; 7 bases line up with TRBD1. The germline CDR1 and CDR2 sequences are SGHKS and YYEKEE (reference sequence). The CDR3 spans 13 residues. After removal of 4 bases from V and 5 bases from J, the junction contained 5 bases not matched to a gene. DNA of the CDR3: TGTGCCAGCAGCCCCGACAGGGTTGAGACCCAGTACTTC. Its protein product is CASSPDRVETQYF.

This clone was picked up a small number of times. The chain couples TRBV7-2 to TRBJ1-2, with D unclear. The V gene's germline CDR1 is SGHTA and CDR2 FQGNSA. The CDR3 length is 14 residues. V lost 1 base to trimming and J lost 4 bases, with 10 bases between them. CDR3 bases: TGTGCCAGCAGCTTAGACAGAGCCATCTATGGCTACACCTTC. This encodes CASSLDRAIYGYTF.